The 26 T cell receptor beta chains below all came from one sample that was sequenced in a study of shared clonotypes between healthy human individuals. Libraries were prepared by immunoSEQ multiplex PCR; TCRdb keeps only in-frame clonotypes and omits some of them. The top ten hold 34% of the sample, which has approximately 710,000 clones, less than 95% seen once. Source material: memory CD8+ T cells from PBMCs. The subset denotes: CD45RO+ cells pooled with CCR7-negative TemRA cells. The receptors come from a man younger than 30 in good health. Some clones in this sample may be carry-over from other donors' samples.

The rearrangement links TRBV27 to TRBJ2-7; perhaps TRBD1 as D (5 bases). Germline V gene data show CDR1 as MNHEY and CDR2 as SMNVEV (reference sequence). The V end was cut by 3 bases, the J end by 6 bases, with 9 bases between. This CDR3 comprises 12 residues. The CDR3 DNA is TGTGCCAGCAGTTTTCAGGGCTCCGAGCAGTACTTC. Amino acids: CASSFQGSEQYF.

CDR3 nucleotides: TGTGCCAGCTCCCCTAGCGGGAGTGTAGATGAGCAGTTCTTC. Its translation is CASSPSGSVDEQFF. The chain links TRBV18 to TRBJ2-1; TRBD2 matches at 10 bases. The V gene's germline CDR1 is KGHSH and CDR2 LQKENI. CDR3 size: 14 residues. With 6 bases clipped from V and 8 bases from J, the junction kept 7 bases outside the gene matches. The full variable domain, in which reference TRBV18 and TRBJ2-1 provide the parts outside the CDR3, is NAGVMQNPRHLVRRRGQEARLRCSPMKGHSHVYWYRQLPEEGLKFMVYLQKENIIDESGMPKERFSAEFPKEGPSILRIQQVVRGDSAAYFCASSPSGSVDEQFFGPGTRLTVL.

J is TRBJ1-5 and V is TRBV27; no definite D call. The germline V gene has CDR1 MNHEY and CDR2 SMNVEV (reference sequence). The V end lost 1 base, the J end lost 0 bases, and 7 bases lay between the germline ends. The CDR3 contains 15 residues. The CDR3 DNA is TGTGCCAGCAGTTTATACGGAAATAGCAATCAGCCCCAGCATTTT. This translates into CASSLYGNSNQPQHF.

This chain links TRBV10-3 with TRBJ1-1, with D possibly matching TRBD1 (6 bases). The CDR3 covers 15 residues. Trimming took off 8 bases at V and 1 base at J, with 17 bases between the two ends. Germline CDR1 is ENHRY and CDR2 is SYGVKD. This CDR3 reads CAIYSLQGSNTEAFF. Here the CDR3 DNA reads TGTGCCATCTACTCCCTACAGGGATCGAACACTGAAGCTTTCTTT.

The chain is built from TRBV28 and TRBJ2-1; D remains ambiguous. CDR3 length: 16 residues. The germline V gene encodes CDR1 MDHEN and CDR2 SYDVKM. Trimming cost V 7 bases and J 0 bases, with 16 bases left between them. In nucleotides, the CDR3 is TGTGCCAGCACCCCGATGGGGATGAGCTCCTACAATGAGCAGTTCTTC. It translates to CASTPMGMSSYNEQFF.

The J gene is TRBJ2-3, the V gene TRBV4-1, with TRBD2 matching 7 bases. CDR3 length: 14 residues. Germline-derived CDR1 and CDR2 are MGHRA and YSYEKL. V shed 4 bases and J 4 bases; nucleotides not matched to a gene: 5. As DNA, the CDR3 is TGCGCCAGCAGCCCCAGTCGGGGGGCAGATACGCAGTATTTT. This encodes CASSPSRGADTQYF.

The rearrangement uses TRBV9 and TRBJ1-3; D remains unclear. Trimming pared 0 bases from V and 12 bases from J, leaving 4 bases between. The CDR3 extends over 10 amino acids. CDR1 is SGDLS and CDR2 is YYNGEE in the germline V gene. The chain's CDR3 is CASSVEIIYF. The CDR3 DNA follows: TGTGCCAGCAGCGTAGAAATCATATATTTT.

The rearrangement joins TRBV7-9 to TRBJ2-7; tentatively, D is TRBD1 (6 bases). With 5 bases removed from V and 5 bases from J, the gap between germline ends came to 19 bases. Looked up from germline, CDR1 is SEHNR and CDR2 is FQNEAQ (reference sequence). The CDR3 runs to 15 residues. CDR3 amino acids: CASSVRDKVVDEQYF. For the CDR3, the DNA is TGTGCCAGCAGCGTAAGGGACAAGGTCGTGGACGAGCAGTACTTC.

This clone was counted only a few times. In nucleotides, the CDR3 is TGCGCCAGCAGCCAAGATCGTCCATCAGGCCTCTTTGGCTACACCTTC. This sequence encodes CASSQDRPSGLFGYTF. The V call is TRBV4-3, the J call TRBJ1-2, with D unclear. The CDR3 sequence is 16 residues long. The germline V and J ends were trimmed by 0 bases and 7 bases, with 18 bases remaining between them. From germline, CDR1 is LGHNA and CDR2 YSLEER.

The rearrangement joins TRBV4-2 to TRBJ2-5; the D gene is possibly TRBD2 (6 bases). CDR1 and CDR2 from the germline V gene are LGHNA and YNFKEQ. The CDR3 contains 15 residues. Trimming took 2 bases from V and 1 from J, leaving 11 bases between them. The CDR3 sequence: CASSQSLAFQETQYF. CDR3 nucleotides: TGTGCCAGCAGCCAATCCCTAGCGTTCCAAGAGACCCAGTACTTC.

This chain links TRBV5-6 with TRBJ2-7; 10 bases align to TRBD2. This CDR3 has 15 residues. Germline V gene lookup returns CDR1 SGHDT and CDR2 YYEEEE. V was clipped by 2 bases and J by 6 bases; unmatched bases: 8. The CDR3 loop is CASSFGPSGSGEQYF. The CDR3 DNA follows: TGTGCCAGCAGCTTTGGCCCTAGCGGGAGTGGCGAGCAGTACTTC.

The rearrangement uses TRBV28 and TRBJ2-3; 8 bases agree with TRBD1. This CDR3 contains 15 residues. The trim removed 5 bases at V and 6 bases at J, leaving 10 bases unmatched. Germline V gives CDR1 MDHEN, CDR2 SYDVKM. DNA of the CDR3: TGTGCCAGCAGTCATAACAGGGGGTTTTTCGATACGCAGTATTTT. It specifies CASSHNRGFFDTQYF.

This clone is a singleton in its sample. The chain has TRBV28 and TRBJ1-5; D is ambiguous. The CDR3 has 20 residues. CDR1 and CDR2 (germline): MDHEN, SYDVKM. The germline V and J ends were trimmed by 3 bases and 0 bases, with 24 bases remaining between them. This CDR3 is CASSFRFEWVQTTSNQPQHF. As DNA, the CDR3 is TGTGCCAGCAGTTTTCGTTTCGAGTGGGTACAGACTACTAGCAATCAGCCCCAGCATTTT.

Written as DNA, the CDR3 is TGTGCCAGCAGCGTAGGTAGTAGTGTCACCGGGGAGCTGTTTTTT. It is translated as CASSVGSSVTGELFF. This sequence joins TRBV9 and TRBJ2-2; D remains unclear. The germline V gene has CDR1 SGDLS and CDR2 YYNGEE. The CDR3 length is 15 residues. V was clipped by 0 bases and J by 4 bases, with 10 bases between them.

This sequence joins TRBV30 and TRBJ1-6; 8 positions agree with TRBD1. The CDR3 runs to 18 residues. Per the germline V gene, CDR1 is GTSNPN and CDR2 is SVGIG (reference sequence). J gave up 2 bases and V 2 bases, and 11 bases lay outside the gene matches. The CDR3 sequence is CAWSIRDRLRAYNSPLHF. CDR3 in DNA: TGTGCCTGGAGTATCCGGGACAGGTTAAGGGCCTATAATTCACCCCTCCACTTT.

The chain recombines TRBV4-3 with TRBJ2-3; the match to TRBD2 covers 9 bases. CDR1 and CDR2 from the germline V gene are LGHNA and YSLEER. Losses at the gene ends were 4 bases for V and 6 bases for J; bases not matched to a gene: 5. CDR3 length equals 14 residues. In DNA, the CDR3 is TGCGCCAGCAGCCGGCGGGAGGGGGGGGATACGCAGTATTTT. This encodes CASSRREGGDTQYF.

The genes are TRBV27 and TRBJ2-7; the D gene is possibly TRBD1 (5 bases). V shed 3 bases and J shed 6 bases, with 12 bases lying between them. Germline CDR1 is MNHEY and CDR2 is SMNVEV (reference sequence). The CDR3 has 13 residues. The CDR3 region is CASSFGRVGEQYF. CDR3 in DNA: TGTGCCAGCAGTTTTGGCAGGGTTGGCGAGCAGTACTTC.

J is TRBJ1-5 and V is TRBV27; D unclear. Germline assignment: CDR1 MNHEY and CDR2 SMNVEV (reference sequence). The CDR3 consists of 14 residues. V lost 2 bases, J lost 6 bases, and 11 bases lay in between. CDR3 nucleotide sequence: TGTGCCAGCAGTTTACGAGGTTCCACTCAGCCCCAGCATTTT. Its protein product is CASSLRGSTQPQHF.

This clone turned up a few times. The CDR3 reads CAWRADGHTEAFF. In nucleotides, the CDR3 is TGTGCCTGGAGAGCGGACGGACACACTGAAGCTTTCTTT. The chain has TRBV30 and TRBJ1-1; D gene unclear. The V end lost 3 bases, the J end lost 3 bases, and 11 bases lay between the germline ends. The CDR3 has 13 residues. Germline assignment: CDR1 GTSNPN and CDR2 SVGIG (reference sequence).

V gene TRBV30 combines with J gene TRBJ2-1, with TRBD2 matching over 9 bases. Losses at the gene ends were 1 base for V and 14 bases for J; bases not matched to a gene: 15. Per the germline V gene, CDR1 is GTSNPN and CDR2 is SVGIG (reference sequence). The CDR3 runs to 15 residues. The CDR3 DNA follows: TGTGCCTGGAGTGATGGGACTAGCCGTGGGGGGGAGAAGTTCTTC. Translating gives CAWSDGTSRGGEKFF.

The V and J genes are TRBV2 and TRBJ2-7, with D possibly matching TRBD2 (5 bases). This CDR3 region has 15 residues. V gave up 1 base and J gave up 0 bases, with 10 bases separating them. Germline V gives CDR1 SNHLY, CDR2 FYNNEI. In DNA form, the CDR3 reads TGTGCCAGCAGTGAAGTGGCGGGTAGCTCCTACGAGCAGTACTTC. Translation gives CASSEVAGSSYEQYF.

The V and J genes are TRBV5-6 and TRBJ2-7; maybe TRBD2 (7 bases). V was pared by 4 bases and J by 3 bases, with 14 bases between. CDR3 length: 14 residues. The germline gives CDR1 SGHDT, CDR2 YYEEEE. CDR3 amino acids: CASSRGASRYEQYF. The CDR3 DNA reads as TGTGCCAGCAGCCGGGGGGCCAGTCGCTACGAGCAGTACTTC.

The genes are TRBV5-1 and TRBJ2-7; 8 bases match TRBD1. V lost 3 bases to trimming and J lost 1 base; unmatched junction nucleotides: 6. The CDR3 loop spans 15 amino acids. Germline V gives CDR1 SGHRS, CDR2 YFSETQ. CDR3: CASSSPGGASYEQYF. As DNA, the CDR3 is TGCGCCAGCAGCTCCCCAGGGGGCGCGTCCTACGAGCAGTACTTC.

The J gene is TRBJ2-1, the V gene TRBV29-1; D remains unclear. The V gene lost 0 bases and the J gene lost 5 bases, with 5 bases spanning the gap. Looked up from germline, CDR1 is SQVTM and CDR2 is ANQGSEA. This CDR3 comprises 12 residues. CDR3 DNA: TGCAGCGTTGAAGACCCCCACAATGAGCAGTTCTTC. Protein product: CSVEDPHNEQFF.

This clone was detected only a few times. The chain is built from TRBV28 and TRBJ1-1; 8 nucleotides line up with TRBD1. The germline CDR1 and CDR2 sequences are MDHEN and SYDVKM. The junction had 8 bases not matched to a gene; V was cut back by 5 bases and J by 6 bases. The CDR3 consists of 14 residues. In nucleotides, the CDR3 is TGTGCCAGCAGTCCCGACAGGGGTACGGCTGAAGCTTTCTTT. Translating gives CASSPDRGTAEAFF.

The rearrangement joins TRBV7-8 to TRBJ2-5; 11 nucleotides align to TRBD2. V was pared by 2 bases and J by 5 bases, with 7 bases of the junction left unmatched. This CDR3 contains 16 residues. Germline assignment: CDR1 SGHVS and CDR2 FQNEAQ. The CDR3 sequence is CASSLPLAGGEETQYF. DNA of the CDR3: TGTGCCAGCAGCTTACCCCTAGCGGGAGGTGAGGAGACCCAGTACTTC. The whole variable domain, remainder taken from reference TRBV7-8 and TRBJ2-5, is GAGVSQSPRYKVAKRGQDVALRCDPISGHVSLFWYQQALGQGPEFLTYFQNEAQLDKSGLPSDRFFAERPEGSVSTLKIQRTQQEDSAVYLCASSLPLAGGEETQYFGPGTRLLVL.